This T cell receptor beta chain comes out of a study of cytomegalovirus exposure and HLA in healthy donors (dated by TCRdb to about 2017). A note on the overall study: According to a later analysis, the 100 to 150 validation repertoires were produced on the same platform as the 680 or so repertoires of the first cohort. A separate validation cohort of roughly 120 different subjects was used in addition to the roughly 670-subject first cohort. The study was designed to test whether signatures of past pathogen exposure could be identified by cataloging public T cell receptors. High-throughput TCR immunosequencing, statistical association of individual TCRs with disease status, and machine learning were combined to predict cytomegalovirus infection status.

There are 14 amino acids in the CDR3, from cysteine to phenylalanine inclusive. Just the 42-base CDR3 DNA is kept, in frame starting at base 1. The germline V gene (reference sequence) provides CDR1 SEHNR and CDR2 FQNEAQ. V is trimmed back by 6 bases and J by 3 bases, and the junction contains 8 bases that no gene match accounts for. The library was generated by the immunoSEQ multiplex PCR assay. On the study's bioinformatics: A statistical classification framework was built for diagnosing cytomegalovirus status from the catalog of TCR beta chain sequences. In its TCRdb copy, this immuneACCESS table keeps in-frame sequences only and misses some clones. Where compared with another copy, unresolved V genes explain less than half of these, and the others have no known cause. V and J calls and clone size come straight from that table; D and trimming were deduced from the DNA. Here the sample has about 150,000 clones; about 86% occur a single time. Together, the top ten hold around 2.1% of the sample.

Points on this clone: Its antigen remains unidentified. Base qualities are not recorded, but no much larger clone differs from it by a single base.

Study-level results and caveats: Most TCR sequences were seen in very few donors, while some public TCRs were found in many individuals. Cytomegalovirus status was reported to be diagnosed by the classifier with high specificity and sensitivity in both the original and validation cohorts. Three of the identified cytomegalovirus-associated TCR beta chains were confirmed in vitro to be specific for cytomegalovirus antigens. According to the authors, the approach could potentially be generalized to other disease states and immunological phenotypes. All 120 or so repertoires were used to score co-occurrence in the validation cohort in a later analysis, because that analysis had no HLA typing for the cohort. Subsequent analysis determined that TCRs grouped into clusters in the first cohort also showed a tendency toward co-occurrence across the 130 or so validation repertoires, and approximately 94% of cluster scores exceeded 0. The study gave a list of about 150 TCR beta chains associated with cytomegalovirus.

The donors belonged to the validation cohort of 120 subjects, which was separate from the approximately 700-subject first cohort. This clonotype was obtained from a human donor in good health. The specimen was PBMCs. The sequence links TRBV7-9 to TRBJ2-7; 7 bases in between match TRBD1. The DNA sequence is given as TGTGCCAGCAGGAGACAGGGAAGTAACTACGAGCAGTACTTC. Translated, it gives CASRRQGSNYEQYF.